This TCR beta chain was captured by sequencing in a study of blood T cell repertoires in COVID-19. Study-level background: PBMCs, B-cell-depleted T cells, or T cells were the source of the cDNA or gDNA that made up the material.

The length of the CDR3 is 15 residues. The V end lost 3 bases, the J end lost 7 bases, and 13 bases lay between the germline ends. CDR1 and CDR2 from the germline V gene are SGHTA and FQGNSA. This table comes from immunoSEQ multiplex PCR, and its TCRdb copy is limited to in-frame clones, with some not included. In the table there are about 160,000 clones, under 85% of which are singletons. The count of this clone is one. Material: peripheral blood. The clonotype originates from a man at least 80 years old with COVID-19, enrolled during active disease. This sequence joins TRBV7-2 and TRBJ1-6, with a possible D match to TRBD1 (5 bases). As DNA, the CDR3 is TGTGCCAGCAGCTTGGGGGGGTTCAGGAATTCACCCCTCCACTTT. Its protein product is CASSLGGFRNSPLHF.